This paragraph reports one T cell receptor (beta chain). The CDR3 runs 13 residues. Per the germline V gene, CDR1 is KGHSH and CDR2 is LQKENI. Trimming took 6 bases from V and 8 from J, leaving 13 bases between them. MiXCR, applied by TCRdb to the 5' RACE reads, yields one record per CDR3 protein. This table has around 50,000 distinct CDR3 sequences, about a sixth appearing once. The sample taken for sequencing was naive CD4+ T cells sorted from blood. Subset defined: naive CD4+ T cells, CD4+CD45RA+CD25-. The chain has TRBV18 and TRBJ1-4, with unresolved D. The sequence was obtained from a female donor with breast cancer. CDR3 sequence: CASSLSGKEKLFF. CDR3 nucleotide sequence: TGTGCCAGCTCCCTCTCGGGGAAAGAAAAACTGTTTTTT.